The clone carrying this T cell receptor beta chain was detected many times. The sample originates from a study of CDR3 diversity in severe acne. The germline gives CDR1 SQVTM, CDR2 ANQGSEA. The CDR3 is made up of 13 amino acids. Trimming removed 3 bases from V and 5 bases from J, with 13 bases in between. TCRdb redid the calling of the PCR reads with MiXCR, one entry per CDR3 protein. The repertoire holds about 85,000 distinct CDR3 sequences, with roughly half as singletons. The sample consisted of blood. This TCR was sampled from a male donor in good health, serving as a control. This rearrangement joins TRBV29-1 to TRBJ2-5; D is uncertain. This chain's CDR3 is CSVDGFGRETQYF. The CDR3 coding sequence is TGCAGCGTTGACGGGTTTGGTAGGGAGACCCAGTACTTC.